This T cell receptor (beta chain) was sequenced for a study of T cells after yellow fever vaccination. At least ten counts were recorded for this clonotype. TCRdb used MiXCR to reprocess the 5' RACE reads, holding one entry per CDR3 protein. The table lists tens of thousands of distinct CDR3 sequences, approximately 7% of them singletons. Trimming shortened V by 5 bases and J by 5 bases, and 17 bases separated the two germline ends. Germline CDR1 is MNHEY and CDR2 is SVGAGI. CDR3 size: 15 residues. The rearrangement joins TRBV6-5 to TRBJ2-3; D is perhaps TRBD2 (6 bases). The input for sequencing was CD8+ T cells sorted from PBMCs, taken about 49 days after the first yellow fever vaccination. The source of this sequence is a man aged 18 to 35 who received the YFV17D yellow fever vaccine. The CDR3 here is CASSPTGGAGDTQYF. The CDR3 region has the DNA TGTGCCAGCAGTCCCACTGGAGGGGCGGGAGATACGCAGTATTTT.